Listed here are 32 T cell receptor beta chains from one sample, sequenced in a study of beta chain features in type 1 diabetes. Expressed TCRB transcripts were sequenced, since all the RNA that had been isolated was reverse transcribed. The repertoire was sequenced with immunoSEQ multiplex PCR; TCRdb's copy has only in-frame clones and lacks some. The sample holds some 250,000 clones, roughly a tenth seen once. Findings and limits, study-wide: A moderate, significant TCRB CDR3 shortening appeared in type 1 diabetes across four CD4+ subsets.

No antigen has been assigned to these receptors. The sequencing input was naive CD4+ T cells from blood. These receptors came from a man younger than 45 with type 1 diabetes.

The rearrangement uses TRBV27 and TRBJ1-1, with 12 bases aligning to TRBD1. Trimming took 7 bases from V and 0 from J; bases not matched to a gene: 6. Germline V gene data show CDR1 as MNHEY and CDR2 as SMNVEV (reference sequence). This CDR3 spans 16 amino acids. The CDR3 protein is CASTSGTGGLNTEAFF. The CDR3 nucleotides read TGTGCCAGCACTTCAGGGACAGGGGGCTTGAACACTGAAGCTTTCTTT.

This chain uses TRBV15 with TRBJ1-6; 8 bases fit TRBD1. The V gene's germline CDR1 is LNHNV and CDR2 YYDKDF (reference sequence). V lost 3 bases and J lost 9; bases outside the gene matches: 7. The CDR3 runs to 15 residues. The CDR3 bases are TGTGCCACCAGCAGGGGACAGGCGTCTCGTTCACCCCTCCACTTT. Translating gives CATSRGQASRSPLHF.

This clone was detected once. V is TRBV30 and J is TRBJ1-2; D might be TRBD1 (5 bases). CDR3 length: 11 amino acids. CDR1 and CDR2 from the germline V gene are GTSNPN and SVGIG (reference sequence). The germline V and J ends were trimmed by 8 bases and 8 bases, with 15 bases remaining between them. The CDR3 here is CAAGRLGGYTF. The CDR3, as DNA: TGTGCCGCGGGACGCCTGGGAGGCTACACCTTC.

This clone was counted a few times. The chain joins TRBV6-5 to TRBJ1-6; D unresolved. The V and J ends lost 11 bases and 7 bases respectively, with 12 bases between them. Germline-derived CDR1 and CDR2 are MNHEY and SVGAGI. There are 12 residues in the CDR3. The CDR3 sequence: CAVRTGNSPLHF. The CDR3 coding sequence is TGTGCCGTCCGGACGGGAAATTCACCCCTCCACTTT.

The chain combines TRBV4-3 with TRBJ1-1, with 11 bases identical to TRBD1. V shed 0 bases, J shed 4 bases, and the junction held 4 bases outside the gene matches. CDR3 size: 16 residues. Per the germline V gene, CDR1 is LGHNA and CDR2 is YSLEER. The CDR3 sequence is CASSQDPGTGGTEAFF. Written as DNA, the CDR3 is TGCGCCAGCAGCCAAGACCCGGGGACAGGGGGCACTGAAGCTTTCTTT.

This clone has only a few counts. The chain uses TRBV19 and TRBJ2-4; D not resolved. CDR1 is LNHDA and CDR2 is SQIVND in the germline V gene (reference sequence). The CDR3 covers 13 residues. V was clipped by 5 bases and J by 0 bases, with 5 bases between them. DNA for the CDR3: TGTGCCAGTAGTGAGCTAGCCAAAAACATTCAGTACTTC. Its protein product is CASSELAKNIQYF.

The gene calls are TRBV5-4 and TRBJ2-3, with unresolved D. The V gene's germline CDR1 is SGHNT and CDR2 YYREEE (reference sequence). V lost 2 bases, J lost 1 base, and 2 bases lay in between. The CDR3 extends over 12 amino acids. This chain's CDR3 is CASSFGTDTQYF. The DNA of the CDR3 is TGTGCCAGCAGCTTCGGCACAGATACGCAGTATTTT.

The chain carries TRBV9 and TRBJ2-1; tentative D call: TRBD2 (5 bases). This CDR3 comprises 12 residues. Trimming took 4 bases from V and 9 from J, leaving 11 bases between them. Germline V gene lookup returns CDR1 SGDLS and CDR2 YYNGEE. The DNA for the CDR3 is TGTGCCAGCAGCTACGAGGGATTTGAGCAGTTCTTC. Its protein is CASSYEGFEQFF.

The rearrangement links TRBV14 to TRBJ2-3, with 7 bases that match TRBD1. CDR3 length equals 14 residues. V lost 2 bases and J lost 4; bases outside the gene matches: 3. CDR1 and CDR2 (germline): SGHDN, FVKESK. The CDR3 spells CASSQPGGADTQYF. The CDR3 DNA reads TGTGCCAGCAGCCAACCAGGGGGAGCAGATACGCAGTATTTT.

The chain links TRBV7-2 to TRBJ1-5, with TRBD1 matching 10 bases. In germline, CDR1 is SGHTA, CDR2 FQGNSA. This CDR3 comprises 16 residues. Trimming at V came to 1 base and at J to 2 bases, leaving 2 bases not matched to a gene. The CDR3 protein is CASSLVGTGGNQPQHF. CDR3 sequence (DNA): TGTGCCAGCAGCTTAGTTGGGACAGGGGGCAATCAGCCCCAGCATTTT.

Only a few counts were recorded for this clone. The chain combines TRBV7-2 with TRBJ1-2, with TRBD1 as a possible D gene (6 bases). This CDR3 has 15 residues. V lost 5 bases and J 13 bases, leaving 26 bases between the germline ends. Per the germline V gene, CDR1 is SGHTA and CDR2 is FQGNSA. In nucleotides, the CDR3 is TGTGCCAGCAGCCCCCTGGACAGTCCACCTGGAGCATTCACCTTC. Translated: CASSPLDSPPGAFTF.

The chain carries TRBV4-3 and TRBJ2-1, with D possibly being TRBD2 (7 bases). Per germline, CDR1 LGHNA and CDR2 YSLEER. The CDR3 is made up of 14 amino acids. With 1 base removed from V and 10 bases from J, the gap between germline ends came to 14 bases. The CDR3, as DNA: TGCGCCAGCAGCCAAGGGGGGGGGCCCTTCGAGCAGTTCTTC. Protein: CASSQGGGPFEQFF.

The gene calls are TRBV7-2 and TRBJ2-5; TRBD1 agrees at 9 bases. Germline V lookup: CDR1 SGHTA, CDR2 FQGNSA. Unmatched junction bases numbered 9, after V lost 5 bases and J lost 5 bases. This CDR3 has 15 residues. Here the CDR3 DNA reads TGTGCCAGCAGCACCATGGGGACAGGGAAGGAGACCCAGTACTTC. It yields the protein CASSTMGTGKETQYF.

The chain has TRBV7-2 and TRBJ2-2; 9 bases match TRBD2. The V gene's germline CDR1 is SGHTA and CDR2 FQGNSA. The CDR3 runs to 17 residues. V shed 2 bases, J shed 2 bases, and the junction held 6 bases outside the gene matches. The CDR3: CASSLRSGGPNTGELFF. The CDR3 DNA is TGTGCCAGCAGCTTACGTAGCGGGGGCCCTAACACCGGGGAGCTGTTTTTT.

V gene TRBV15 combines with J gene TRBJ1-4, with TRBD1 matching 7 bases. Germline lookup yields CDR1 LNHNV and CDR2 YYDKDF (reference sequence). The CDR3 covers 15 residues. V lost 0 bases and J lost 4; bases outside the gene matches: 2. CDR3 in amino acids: CATSRDPGGNEKLFF. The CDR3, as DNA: TGTGCCACCAGCAGAGATCCAGGGGGTAATGAAAAACTGTTTTTT.

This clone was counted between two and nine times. The CDR3 reads CASSFWDRGPYEQYF. CDR3 bases: TGTGCCAGCAGCTTCTGGGACAGGGGGCCCTACGAGCAGTACTTC. This sequence joins TRBV11-2 and TRBJ2-7; 12 bases are shared with TRBD1. This CDR3 is built from 15 residues. The germline V gene encodes CDR1 SGHAT and CDR2 FQNNGV. Losses at the gene ends were 3 bases for V and 2 bases for J; bases not matched to a gene: 2.

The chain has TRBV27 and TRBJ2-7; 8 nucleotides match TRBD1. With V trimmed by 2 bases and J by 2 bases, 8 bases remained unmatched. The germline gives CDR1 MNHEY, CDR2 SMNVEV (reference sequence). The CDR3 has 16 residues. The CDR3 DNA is TGTGCCAGCAGTTTACTCCCTCAGGGGGCGGCCTACGAGCAGTACTTC. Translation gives CASSLLPQGAAYEQYF.

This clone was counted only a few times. CDR3 in amino acids: CASSPGQGPNYGYTF. For the CDR3, the DNA is TGCGCCAGCAGCCCGGGACAGGGACCTAACTATGGCTACACCTTC. The V and J genes are TRBV4-1 and TRBJ1-2, with 9 bases identical to TRBD1. This CDR3 region has 15 residues. Germline V gene sequence: CDR1 MGHRA, CDR2 YSYEKL. The V segment lost 4 bases and the J segment 0 bases; nucleotides outside the gene matches: 3.

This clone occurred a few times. In DNA, the CDR3 is TGTGCCAGCAGCCTCATGGGCTTTATCCGGACAGATACGCAGTATTTT. This encodes CASSLMGFIRTDTQYF. The gene calls are TRBV7-2 and TRBJ2-3; D is unclear. The ends were cut back, 5 bases at V and 3 bases at J, with 18 bases in the middle. The CDR3 is 16 amino acids. Germline V gives CDR1 SGHTA, CDR2 FQGNSA.

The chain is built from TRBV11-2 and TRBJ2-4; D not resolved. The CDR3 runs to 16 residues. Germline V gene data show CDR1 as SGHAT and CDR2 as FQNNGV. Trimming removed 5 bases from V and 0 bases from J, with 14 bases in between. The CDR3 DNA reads TGTGCCAGCAGCCCCCTAACCGAAATAGCCAAAAACATTCAGTACTTC. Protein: CASSPLTEIAKNIQYF. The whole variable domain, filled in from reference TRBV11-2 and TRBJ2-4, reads EAGVAQSPRYKIIEKRQSVAFWCNPISGHATLYWYQQILGQGPKLLIQFQNNGVVDDSQLPKDRFSAERLKGVDSTLKIQPAKLEDSAVYLCASSPLTEIAKNIQYFGAGTRLSVL.

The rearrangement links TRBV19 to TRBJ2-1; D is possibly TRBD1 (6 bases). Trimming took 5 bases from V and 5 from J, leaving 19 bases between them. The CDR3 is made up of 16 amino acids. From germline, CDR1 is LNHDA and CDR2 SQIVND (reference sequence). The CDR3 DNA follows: TGTGCCAGTAGTCCGCTCCCGGGACAATCGAACAATGAGCAGTTCTTC. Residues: CASSPLPGQSNNEQFF.

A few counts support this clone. This CDR3 reads CASSLEYDYEQYF. The CDR3 DNA reads TGTGCCAGCAGCTTGGAGTACGACTACGAGCAGTACTTC. The chain employs TRBV7-9 and TRBJ2-7; D is ambiguous. Looked up from germline, CDR1 is SEHNR and CDR2 is FQNEAQ (reference sequence). The CDR3 totals 13 residues. Trimming pared 3 bases from V and 3 bases from J, leaving 9 bases between.

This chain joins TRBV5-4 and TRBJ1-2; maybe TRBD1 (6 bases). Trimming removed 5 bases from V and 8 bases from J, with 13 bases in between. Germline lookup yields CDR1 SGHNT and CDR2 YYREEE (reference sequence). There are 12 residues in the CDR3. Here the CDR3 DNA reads TGTGCCAGCAGTAACCACAGGGAGGGCTACACCTTC. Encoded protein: CASSNHREGYTF.

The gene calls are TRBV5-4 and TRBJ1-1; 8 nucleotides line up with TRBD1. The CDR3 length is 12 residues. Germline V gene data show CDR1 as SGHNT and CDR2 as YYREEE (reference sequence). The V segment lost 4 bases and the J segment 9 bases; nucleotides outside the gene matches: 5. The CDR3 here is CASSTRTGQAFF. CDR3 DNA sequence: TGTGCCAGCAGCACGAGGACAGGGCAAGCTTTCTTT.

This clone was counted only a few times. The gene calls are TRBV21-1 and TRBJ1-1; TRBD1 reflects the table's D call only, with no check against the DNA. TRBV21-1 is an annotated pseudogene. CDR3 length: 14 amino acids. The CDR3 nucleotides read TGTGCCAGCAACCTCTACAGGGGGCAGTCTGAAGCTTTCTTT. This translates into CASNLYRGQSEAFF.

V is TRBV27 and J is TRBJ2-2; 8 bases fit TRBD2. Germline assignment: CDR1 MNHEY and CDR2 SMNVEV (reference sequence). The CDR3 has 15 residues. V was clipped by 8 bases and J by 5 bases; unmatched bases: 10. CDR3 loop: CASLPGGAQTGELFF. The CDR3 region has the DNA TGTGCCAGCCTCCCCGGGGGGGCGCAAACCGGGGAGCTGTTTTTT.

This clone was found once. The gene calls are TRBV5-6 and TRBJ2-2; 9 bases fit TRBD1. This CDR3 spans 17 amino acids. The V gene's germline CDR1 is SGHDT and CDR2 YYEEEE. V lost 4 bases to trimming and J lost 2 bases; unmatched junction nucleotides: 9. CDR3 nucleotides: TGTGCCAGCAGCCTAGACGGACAGGGGTTTAACACCGGGGAGCTGTTTTTT. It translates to CASSLDGQGFNTGELFF.

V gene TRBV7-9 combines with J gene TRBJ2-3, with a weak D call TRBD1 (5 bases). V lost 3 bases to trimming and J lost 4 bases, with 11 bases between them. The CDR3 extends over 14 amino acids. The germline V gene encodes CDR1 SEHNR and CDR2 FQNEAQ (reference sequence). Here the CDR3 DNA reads TGTGCCAGCAGCTTTTCAGGGATCCCAGATACGCAGTATTTT. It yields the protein CASSFSGIPDTQYF. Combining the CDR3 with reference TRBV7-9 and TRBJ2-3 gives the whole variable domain DTGVSQNPRHKITKRGQNVTFRCDPISEHNRLYWYRQTLGQGPEFLTYFQNEAQLEKSRLLSDRFSAERPKGSFSTLEIQRTEQGDSAMYLCASSFSGIPDTQYFGPGTRLTVL.

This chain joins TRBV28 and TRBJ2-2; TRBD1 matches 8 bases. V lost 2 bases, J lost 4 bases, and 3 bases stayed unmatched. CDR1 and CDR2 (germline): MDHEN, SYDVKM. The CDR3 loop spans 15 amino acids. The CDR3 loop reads CASSLTTGGTGELFF. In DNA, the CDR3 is TGTGCCAGCAGTTTAACTACAGGGGGCACCGGGGAGCTGTTTTTT.

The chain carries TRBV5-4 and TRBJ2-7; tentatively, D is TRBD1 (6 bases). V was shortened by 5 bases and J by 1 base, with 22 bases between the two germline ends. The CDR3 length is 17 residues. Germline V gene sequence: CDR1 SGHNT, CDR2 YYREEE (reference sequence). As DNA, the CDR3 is TGTGCCAGCAGTCGAACAAACGACAGGCTATTATCCTACGAGCAGTACTTC. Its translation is CASSRTNDRLLSYEQYF.

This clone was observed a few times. For the CDR3, the DNA is TGCGCCAGCAGCTTGCATAGCGGAGCTACAGATACGCAGTATTTT. It translates to CASSLHSGATDTQYF. V gene TRBV5-1 combines with J gene TRBJ2-3, with a weak D call TRBD2 (6 bases). V was pared by 1 base and J by 3 bases, with 12 bases between. The CDR3 sequence is 15 residues long. The V gene's germline CDR1 is SGHRS and CDR2 YFSETQ.

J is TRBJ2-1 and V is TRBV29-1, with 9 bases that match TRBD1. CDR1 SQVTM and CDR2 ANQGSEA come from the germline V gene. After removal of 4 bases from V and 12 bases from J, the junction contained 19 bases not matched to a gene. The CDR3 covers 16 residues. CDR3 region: CSVGGSYGTGLLGQFF. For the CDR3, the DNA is TGCAGCGTTGGCGGGTCGTACGGGACAGGGCTTCTAGGGCAGTTCTTC.